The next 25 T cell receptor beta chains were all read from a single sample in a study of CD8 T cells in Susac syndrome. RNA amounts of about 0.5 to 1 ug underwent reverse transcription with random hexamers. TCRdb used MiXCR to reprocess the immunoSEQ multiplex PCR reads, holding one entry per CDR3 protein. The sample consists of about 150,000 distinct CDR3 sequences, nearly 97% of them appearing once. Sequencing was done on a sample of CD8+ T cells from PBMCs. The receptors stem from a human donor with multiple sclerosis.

The CDR3 bases are TGTGCCAGCAGTCCATTCGGACTAGCGGGGGGTTTCTCCTACAATGAGCAGTTCTTC. It encodes CASSPFGLAGGFSYNEQFF. J is TRBJ2-1 and V is TRBV27; 14 bases fit TRBD2. Unmatched junction bases numbered 9, after V lost 5 bases and J lost 0 bases. The CDR3 contains 19 residues. Germline CDR1 reads MNHEY; CDR2 reads SMNVEV (reference sequence).

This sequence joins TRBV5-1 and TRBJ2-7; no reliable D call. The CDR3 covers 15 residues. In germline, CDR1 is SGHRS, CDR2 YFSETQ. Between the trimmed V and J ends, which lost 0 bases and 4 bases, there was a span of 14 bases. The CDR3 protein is CASSLAPGSGYEQYF. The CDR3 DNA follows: TGCGCCAGCAGCTTGGCTCCAGGATCAGGTTACGAGCAGTACTTC.

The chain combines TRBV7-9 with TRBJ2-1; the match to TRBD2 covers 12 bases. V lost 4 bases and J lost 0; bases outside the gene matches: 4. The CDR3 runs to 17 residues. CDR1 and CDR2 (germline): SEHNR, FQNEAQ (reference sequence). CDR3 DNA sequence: TGTGCCAGCAGCTACACTAGCGGGGGGCTCTCCTACAATGAGCAGTTCTTC. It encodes CASSYTSGGLSYNEQFF.

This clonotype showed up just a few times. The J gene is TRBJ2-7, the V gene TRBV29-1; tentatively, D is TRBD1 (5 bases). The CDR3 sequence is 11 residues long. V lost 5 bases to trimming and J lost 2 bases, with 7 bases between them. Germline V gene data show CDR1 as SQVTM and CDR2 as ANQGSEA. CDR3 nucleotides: TGCAGCGTTCAGGGCCCCTACGAGCAGTACTTC. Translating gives CSVQGPYEQYF.

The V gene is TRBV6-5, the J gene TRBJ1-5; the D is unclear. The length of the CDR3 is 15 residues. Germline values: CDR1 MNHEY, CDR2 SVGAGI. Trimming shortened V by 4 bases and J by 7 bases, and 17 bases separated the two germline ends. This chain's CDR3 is CASSSNSDRYQPQHF. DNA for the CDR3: TGTGCCAGCAGTTCCAATTCGGACCGTTACCAGCCCCAGCATTTT.

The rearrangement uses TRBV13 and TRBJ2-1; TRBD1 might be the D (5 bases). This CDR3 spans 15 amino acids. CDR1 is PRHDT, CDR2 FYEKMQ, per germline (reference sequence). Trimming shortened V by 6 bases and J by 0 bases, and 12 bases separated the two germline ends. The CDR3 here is CASRSRQSSYNEQFF. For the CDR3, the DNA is TGTGCCAGCAGATCAAGACAGAGCTCCTACAATGAGCAGTTCTTC.

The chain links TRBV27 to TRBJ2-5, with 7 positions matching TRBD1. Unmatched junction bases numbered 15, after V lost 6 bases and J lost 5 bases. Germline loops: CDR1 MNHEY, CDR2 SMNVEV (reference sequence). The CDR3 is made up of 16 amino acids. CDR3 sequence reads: CASSAPATTGLETQYF. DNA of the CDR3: TGTGCCAGCAGCGCCCCCGCCACGACAGGGTTGGAGACCCAGTACTTC.

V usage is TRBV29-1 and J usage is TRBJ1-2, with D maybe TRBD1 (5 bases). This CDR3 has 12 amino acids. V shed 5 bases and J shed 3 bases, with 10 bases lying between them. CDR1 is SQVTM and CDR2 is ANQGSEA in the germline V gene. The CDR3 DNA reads TGCAGCGTTACTCGGGGGGACTATGGCTACACCTTC. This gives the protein CSVTRGDYGYTF.

The CDR3 loop is CAWSEGRELFF. As DNA, the CDR3 is TGTGCCTGGAGTGAGGGGAGGGAGCTGTTTTTT. This chain links TRBV30 with TRBJ2-2, with TRBD1 as a possible D gene (5 bases). V lost 1 base and J 9 bases, leaving 6 bases between the germline ends. This CDR3 spans 11 amino acids. CDR1 is GTSNPN and CDR2 is SVGIG in the germline V gene (reference sequence).

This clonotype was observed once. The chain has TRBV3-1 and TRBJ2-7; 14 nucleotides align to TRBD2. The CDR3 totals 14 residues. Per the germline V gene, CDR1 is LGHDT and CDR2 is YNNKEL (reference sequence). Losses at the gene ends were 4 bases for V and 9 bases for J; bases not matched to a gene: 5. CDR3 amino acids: CASSPGLAGDRQYF. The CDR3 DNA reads TGTGCCAGCAGCCCGGGACTAGCGGGGGACCGGCAGTACTTC.

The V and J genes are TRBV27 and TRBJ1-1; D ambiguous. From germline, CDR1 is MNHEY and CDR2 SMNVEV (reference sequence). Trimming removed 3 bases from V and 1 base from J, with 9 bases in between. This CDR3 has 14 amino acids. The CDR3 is CASSFEGPNTEAFF. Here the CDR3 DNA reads TGTGCCAGCAGTTTTGAGGGCCCGAACACTGAAGCTTTCTTT.

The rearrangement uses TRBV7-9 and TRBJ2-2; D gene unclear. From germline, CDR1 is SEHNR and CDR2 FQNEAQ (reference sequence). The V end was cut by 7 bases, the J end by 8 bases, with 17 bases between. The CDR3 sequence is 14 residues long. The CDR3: CASKGPVGLGELFF. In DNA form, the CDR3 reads TGTGCCAGCAAGGGTCCCGTCGGTCTAGGGGAGCTGTTTTTT. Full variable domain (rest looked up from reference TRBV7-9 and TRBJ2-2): DTGVSQNPRHKITKRGQNVTFRCDPISEHNRLYWYRQTLGQGPEFLTYFQNEAQLEKSRLLSDRFSAERPKGSFSTLEIQRTEQGDSAMYLCASKGPVGLGELFFGEGSRLTVL.

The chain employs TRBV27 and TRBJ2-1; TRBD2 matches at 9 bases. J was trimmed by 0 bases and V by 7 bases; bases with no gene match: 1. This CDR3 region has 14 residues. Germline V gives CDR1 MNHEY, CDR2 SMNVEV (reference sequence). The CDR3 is CASTRGGSYNEQFF. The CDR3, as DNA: TGTGCCAGCACGCGGGGGGGCTCCTACAATGAGCAGTTCTTC.

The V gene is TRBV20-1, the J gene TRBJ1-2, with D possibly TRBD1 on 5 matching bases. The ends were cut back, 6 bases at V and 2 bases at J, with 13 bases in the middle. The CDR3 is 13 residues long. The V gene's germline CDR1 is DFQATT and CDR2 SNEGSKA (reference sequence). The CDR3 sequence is CSAEGRANYGYTF. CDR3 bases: TGCAGTGCCGAGGGACGGGCCAACTATGGCTACACCTTC.

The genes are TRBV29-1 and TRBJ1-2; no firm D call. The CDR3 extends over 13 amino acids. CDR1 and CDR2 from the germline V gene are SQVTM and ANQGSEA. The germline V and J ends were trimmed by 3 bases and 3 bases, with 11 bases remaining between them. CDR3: CSVEVGEDYGYTF. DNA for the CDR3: TGCAGCGTTGAGGTCGGGGAGGACTATGGCTACACCTTC.

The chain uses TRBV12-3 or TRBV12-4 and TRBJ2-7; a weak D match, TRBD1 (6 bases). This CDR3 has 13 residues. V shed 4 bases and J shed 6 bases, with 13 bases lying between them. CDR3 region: CASSSGQISEQYV. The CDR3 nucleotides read TGTGCCAGCAGTTCGGGACAAATATCCGAGCAGTACGTC.

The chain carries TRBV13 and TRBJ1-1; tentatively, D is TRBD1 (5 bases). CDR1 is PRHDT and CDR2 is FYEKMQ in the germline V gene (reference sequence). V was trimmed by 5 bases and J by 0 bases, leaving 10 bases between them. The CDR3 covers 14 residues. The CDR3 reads CASSRQQMNTEAFF. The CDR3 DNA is TGTGCCAGCAGCAGACAGCAAATGAACACTGAAGCTTTCTTT.

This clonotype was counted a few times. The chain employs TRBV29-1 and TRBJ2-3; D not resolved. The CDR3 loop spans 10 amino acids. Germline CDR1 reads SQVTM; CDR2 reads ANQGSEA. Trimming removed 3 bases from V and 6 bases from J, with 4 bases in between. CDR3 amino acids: CSVEADTQYF. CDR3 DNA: TGCAGCGTTGAGGCGGATACGCAGTATTTT.

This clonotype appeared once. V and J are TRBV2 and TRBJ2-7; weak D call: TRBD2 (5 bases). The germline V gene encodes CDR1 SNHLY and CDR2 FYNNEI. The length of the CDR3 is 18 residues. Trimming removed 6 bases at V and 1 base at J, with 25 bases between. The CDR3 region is CASRGEGPRDTLSYEQYF. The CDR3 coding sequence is TGTGCCAGCAGGGGAGAAGGTCCGAGAGACACATTATCCTACGAGCAGTACTTC.

CDR3 in DNA: TGCGCCAGCAGCCAAACACAAGGGCTGAGCACTGAAGCTTTCTTT. Protein: CASSQTQGLSTEAFF. The J gene is TRBJ1-1, the V gene TRBV4-1, with D unclear. The V gene's germline CDR1 is MGHRA and CDR2 YSYEKL. CDR3 length: 15 amino acids. V dropped 2 bases and J dropped 4 bases, with 14 bases sitting between them.

CDR3 sequence: CASSLETIYNSPLHF. The CDR3 nucleotides read TGTGCCAGCAGTTTAGAGACCATCTATAATTCACCCCTCCACTTT. The chain is built from TRBV27 and TRBJ1-6; D ambiguous. The V end was cut by 2 bases, the J end by 3 bases, with 8 bases between. The CDR3 sequence is 15 residues long. Germline V gene data show CDR1 as MNHEY and CDR2 as SMNVEV (reference sequence).

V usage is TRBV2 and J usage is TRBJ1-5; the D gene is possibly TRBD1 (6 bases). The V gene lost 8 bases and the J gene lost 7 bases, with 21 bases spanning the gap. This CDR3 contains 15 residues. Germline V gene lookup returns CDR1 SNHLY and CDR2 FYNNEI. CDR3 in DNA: TGTGCCAGCTTTTTGGGCAGACCTCAGGGGCAGCCCCAGCATTTT. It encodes CASFLGRPQGQPQHF.

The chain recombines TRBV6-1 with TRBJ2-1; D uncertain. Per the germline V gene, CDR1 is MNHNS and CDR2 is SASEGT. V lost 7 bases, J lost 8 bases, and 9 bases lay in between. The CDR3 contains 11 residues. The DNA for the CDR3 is TGTGCCAGCACTAGAGGCGATGAGCAGTTCTTC. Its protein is CASTRGDEQFF.

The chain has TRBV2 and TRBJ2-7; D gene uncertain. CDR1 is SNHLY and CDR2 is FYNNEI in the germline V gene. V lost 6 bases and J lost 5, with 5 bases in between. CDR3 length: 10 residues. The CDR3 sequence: CASSGHEQYV. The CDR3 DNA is TGTGCCAGCAGCGGTCACGAGCAGTACGTC.

CDR3 nucleotides: TGCAGCGTTGTCACAGGGGGAGAAGATGGCTACACCTTC. This gives the protein CSVVTGGEDGYTF. The V and J genes are TRBV29-1 and TRBJ1-2, with 8 bases identical to TRBD1. Germline V gene sequence: CDR1 SQVTM, CDR2 ANQGSEA. This CDR3 is built from 13 residues. Trimming took 4 bases from V and 6 from J; bases not matched to a gene: 7.